The present TCR beta chain was sequenced within a study of cytomegalovirus exposure and HLA in healthy donors. The study's findings and limits: Data from an earlier analysis indicated that most TCR beta V segments were productive either about 90% or about 30% of the time. Under in vitro conditions, a few CMV-associated chains were confirmed as specific for CMV antigens.

Donors sampled were nominally healthy, though unrecorded immune exposures were likely. CDR3 length equals 13 residues. V was cut by 2 bases and J by 5 bases, with 6 bases left in between. Germline assignment: CDR1 SNHLY and CDR2 FYNNEI. Both 60 Vbeta primers and 13 Jbeta primers went into the PCR. The protocol was immunoSEQ multiplex PCR, while the TCRdb copy is restricted to in-frame clones and leaves out a portion. The sample shows approximately 180,000 clones, 12% of them seen only once. Worth noting for this clone: Its antigen is not known.

The receptor's source is a man aged 50-60 years in good health and CMV-seropositive. The chain has TRBV2 and TRBJ2-2; no reliable D call. Sequencing was done on a sample of PBMCs. This chain's CDR3 is CASSERATGELFF. The CDR3 coding sequence is TGTGCCAGCAGTGAAAGAGCGACCGGGGAGCTGTTTTTT.